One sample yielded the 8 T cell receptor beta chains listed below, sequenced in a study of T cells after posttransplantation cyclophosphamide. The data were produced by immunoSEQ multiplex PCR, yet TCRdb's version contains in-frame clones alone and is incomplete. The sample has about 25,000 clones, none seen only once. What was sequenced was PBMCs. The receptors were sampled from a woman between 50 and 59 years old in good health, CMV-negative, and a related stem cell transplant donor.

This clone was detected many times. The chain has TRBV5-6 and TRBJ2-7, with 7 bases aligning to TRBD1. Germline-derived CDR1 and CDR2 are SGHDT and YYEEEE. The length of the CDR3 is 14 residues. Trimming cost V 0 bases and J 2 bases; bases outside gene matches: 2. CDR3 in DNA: TGTGCCAGCAGCTTGGGGACAGGCCCCTACGAGCAGTACTTC. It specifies CASSLGTGPYEQYF.

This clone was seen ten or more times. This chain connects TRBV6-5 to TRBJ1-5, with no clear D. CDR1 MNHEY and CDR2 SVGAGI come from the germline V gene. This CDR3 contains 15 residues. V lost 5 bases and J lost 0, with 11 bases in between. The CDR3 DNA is TGTGCCAGCAGTAGGACTGTTAATAGCAATCAGCCCCAGCATTTT. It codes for CASSRTVNSNQPQHF.

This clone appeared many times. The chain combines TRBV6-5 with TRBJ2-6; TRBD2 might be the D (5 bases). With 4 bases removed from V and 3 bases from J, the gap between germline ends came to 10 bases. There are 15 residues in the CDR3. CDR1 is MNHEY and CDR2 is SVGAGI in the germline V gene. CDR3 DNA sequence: TGTGCCAGCAGTTCCGGGGAAGGTGGGGCCAACGTCCTGACTTTC. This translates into CASSSGEGGANVLTF.

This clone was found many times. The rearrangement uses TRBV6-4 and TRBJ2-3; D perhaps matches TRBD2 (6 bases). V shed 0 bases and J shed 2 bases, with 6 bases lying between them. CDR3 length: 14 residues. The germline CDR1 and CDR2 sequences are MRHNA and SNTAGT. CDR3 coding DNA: TGTGCCAGCAGTGACTCGCGGGACACAGATACGCAGTATTTT. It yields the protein CASSDSRDTDTQYF.

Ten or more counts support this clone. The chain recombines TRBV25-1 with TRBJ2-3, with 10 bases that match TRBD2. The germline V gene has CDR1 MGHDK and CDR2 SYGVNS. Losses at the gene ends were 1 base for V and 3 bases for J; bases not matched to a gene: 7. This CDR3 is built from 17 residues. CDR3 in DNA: TGTGCCAGCAGTGAATCTACTAGCGGGGATAGTACAGATACGCAGTATTTT. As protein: CASSESTSGDSTDTQYF.

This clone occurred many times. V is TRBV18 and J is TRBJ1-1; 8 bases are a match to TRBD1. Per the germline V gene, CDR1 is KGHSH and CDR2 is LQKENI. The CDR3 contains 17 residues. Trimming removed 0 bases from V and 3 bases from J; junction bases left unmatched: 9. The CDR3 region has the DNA TGTGCCAGCTCACCACCAAAGTCAGGGGGCAAGTACACTGAAGCTTTCTTT. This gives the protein CASSPPKSGGKYTEAFF.

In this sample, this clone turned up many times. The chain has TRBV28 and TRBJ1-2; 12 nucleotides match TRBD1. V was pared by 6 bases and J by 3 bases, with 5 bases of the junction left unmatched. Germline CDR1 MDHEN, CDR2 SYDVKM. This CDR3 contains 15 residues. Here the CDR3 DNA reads TGTGCCAGCAGGGGGACAGGGGGCGGGTACTATGGCTACACCTTC. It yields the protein CASRGTGGGYYGYTF.

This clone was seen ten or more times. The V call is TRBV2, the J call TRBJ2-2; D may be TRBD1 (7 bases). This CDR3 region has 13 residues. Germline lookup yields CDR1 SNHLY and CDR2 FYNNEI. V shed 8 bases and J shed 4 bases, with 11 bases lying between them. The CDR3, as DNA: TGTGCCAGCGGAGGGACAGTCACCGGGGAGCTGTTTTTT. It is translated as CASGGTVTGELFF.